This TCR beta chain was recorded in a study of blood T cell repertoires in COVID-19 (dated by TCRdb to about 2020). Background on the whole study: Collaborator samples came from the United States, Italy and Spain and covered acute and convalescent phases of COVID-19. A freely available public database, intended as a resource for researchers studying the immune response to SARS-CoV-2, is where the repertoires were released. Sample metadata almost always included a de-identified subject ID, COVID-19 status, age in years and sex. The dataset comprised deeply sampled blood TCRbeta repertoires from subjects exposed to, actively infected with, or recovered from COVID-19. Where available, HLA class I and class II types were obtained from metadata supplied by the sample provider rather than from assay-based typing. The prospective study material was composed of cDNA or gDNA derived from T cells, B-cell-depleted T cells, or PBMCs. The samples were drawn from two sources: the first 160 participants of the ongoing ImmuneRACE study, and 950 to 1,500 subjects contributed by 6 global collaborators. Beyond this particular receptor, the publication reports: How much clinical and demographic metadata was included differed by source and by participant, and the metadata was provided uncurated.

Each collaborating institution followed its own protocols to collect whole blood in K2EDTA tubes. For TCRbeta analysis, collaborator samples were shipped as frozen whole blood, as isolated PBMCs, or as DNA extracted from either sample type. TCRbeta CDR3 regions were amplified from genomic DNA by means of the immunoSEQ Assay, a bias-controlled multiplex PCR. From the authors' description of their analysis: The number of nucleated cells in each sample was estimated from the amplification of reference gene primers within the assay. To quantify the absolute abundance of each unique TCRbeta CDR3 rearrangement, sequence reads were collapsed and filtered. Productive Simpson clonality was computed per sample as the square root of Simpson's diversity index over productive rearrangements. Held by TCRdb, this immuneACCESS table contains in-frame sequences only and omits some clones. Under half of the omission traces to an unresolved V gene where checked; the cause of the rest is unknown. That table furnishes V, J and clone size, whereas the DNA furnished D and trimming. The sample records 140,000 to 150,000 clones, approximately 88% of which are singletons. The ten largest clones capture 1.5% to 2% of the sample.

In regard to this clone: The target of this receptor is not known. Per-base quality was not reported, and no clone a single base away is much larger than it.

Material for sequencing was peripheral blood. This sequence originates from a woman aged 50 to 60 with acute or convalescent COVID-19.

CDR3 loop: CASSQQGLGANVLTF. At the DNA level, the sequence is TGCGCCAGCAGCCAACAGGGGCTCGGGGCCAACGTCCTGACTTTC. The sequence is built from TRBV5-1 and TRBJ2-6, with 7 bases matching TRBD1. Trimming accounts for 4 bases at V and 4 bases at J, while the number of junction bases matched to no gene is 5. The germline V gene supplies CDR1 SGHRS and CDR2 YFSETQ. The CDR3, cysteine through phenylalanine, is 15 amino acids long. The only DNA kept is the CDR3, 45 bases in frame from the first base.